The 15 T cell receptor beta chains below come from one sample, sequenced in a study of STAT3 mutations in large granular lymphocyte leukemia. Antigens for these TCRs are unknown. Repertoires were generated with immunoSEQ multiplex PCR, while TCRdb's copy carries only in-frame clones and drops some. The sample yields roughly 31,000 clones, 60% to 85% seen once. Points from the study as a whole: Every T-cell large granular lymphocyte leukemia patient had at least one immunodominant TCR beta clonotype.

Sequencing was performed on peripheral blood mononuclear cells. The source is a woman between 45 and 60 years old with T-cell large granular lymphocyte leukemia. Some clones in this sample may be carry-over from other donors' samples.

This clone showed up just once. This chain links TRBV13 with TRBJ2-7; possibly TRBD2 for D (5 bases). CDR3 size: 17 residues. Germline loops: CDR1 PRHDT, CDR2 FYEKMQ (reference sequence). V was pared by 2 bases and J by 3 bases, with 20 bases between. CDR3 region: CASSLQTVSGFHYEQYF. The CDR3 bases are TGTGCCAGCAGCTTACAAACCGTTTCGGGGTTCCACTACGAGCAGTACTTC.

V is TRBV18 and J is TRBJ1-2; D unresolved. The CDR3 totals 13 residues. CDR1 and CDR2 (germline): KGHSH, LQKENI. Deletions cut 5 bases from V and 2 bases from J, with 9 bases between. The CDR3 DNA follows: TGTGCCAGCTCATTGGCCGAAAACTATGGCTACACCTTC. Translating it yields CASSLAENYGYTF. Variable domain in full (rest from reference TRBV18 and TRBJ1-2): NAGVMQNPRHLVRRRGQEARLRCSPMKGHSHVYWYRQLPEEGLKFMVYLQKENIIDESGMPKERFSAEFPKEGPSILRIQQVVRGDSAAYFCASSLAENYGYTFGSGTRLTVV.

This clone has a handful of counts. As DNA, the CDR3 is TGTGCCAGTAGTATAGAGGGCAGGGGAATACGTCAGCCCCAGCATTTT. It is translated as CASSIEGRGIRQPQHF. The V gene is TRBV19, the J gene TRBJ1-5, with D tentatively TRBD1 (6 bases). Trimming removed 0 bases from V and 6 bases from J, with 15 bases in between. The CDR3 loop spans 16 amino acids. The germline CDR1 and CDR2 sequences are LNHDA and SQIVND (reference sequence).

The chain carries TRBV28 and TRBJ2-7; possibly TRBD2 for D (5 bases). Germline CDR1 and CDR2: MDHEN and SYDVKM. V lost 6 bases and J lost 4, with 10 bases in between. The CDR3 has 12 amino acids. The CDR3 bases are TGTGCCAGCAGCCTTCGCGGGTACGAGCAGTACTTC. Protein sequence: CASSLRGYEQYF.

This clone was observed once. The V gene is TRBV11-2, the J gene TRBJ2-1; the D gene is possibly TRBD1 (5 bases). Trimming removed 5 bases at V and 5 bases at J, with 16 bases between. The V gene's germline CDR1 is SGHAT and CDR2 FQNNGV. This CDR3 spans 15 amino acids. The CDR3 nucleotides read TGTGCCAGCAGCACGAGGATAGACAGAAACAATGAGCAGTTCTTC. This translates into CASSTRIDRNNEQFF. Drawing the rest from reference TRBV11-2 and TRBJ2-1, the complete variable domain is EAGVAQSPRYKIIEKRQSVAFWCNPISGHATLYWYQQILGQGPKLLIQFQNNGVVDDSQLPKDRFSAERLKGVDSTLKIQPAKLEDSAVYLCASSTRIDRNNEQFFGPGTRLTVL.

This clone came up a few times. The V and J genes are TRBV5-1 and TRBJ2-1, with unresolved D. The ends were cut back, 3 bases at V and 5 bases at J, with 12 bases in the middle. This CDR3 is built from 14 residues. Germline V gene sequence: CDR1 SGHRS, CDR2 YFSETQ. The CDR3 sequence is CASSSTRPHNEQFF. The CDR3 DNA reads TGCGCCAGCAGCTCGACCAGACCCCACAATGAGCAGTTCTTC.

The J gene is TRBJ2-3, the V gene TRBV4-3; D call uncertain. Trimming shortened V by 1 base and J by 5 bases, and 7 bases separated the two germline ends. CDR3 length: 13 amino acids. Germline V CDR1 and CDR2: LGHNA, YSLEER. Written as DNA, the CDR3 is TGCGCCAGCAGCCAAGGGTTTATAGATACGCAGTATTTT. As protein: CASSQGFIDTQYF.

This clone has just one count. CDR3 sequence reads: CASSLPGGRREQYF. The CDR3 region has the DNA TGTGCCAGCAGTTTACCAGGGGGGCGACGCGAGCAGTACTTC. The genes are TRBV28 and TRBJ2-7; maybe TRBD1 (7 bases). Per germline, CDR1 MDHEN and CDR2 SYDVKM. This CDR3 comprises 14 residues. The V gene lost 2 bases and the J gene lost 6 bases, with 14 bases spanning the gap.

The V call is TRBV30, the J call TRBJ2-2; 10 nucleotides align to TRBD2. With V trimmed by 2 bases and J by 1 base, 4 bases remained unmatched. This CDR3 is built from 16 residues. CDR1 and CDR2 (germline): GTSNPN, SVGIG (reference sequence). The CDR3 sequence: CAWSLRTSGNTGELFF. CDR3 nucleotides: TGTGCCTGGAGTCTTCGGACTAGCGGGAACACCGGGGAGCTGTTTTTT.

This clone turned up a few times. CDR3 nucleotides: TGTGCCAGCAGTTTGCATACAGGGACTTATAGCAATCAGCCCCAGCATTTT. Encoded protein: CASSLHTGTYSNQPQHF. The rearrangement joins TRBV28 to TRBJ1-5; weak D call: TRBD1 (6 bases). CDR3 length: 17 residues. CDR1 and CDR2 from the germline V gene are MDHEN and SYDVKM. The germline V and J ends were trimmed by 3 bases and 0 bases, with 15 bases remaining between them.

The table lists this clone with a count of one. The chain is built from TRBV27 and TRBJ2-3, with D unclear. The V gene lost 8 bases and the J gene lost 0 bases, with 12 bases spanning the gap. The CDR3 runs 14 residues. Germline CDR1 and CDR2: MNHEY and SMNVEV (reference sequence). The CDR3 region has the DNA TGTGCCAGCTTTGGGCCACCGAGCACAGATACGCAGTATTTT. It encodes CASFGPPSTDTQYF.

This chain connects TRBV7-9 to TRBJ1-1; D might be TRBD1 (5 bases). The germline V gene has CDR1 SEHNR and CDR2 FQNEAQ (reference sequence). The V end was cut by 3 bases, the J end by 4 bases, with 9 bases between. The CDR3 sequence is 13 residues long. The CDR3 DNA follows: TGTGCCAGCAGCTTCCTAGGGGTCACTGAAGCTTTCTTT. This sequence encodes CASSFLGVTEAFF.

The chain has TRBV5-1 and TRBJ1-2; no clear D. CDR1 SGHRS and CDR2 YFSETQ come from the germline V gene. The CDR3 covers 17 residues. Trimming stripped 0 bases from V and 5 bases from J, with 20 bases between. The CDR3 region has the DNA TGCGCCAGCAGCTTGGAGCCCCCGGGGAGCCCGGGATATGGCTACACCTTC. Protein sequence: CASSLEPPGSPGYGYTF.

V gene TRBV9 combines with J gene TRBJ1-3; D gene ambiguous. Germline CDR1 and CDR2: SGDLS and YYNGEE. The CDR3 covers 16 residues. Trimming cost V 3 bases and J 7 bases, with 20 bases left between them. The CDR3 sequence is CASSARSAGLVNTIYF. For the CDR3, the DNA is TGTGCCAGCAGCGCCCGCTCAGCGGGATTGGTGAACACCATATATTTT.

The chain couples TRBV7-2 to TRBJ1-1; TRBD1 might be the D (5 bases). Germline CDR1 and CDR2: SGHTA and FQGNSA. The CDR3 is made up of 13 amino acids. The V end lost 5 bases, the J end lost 8 bases, and 15 bases lay between the germline ends. This CDR3 reads CASSRGVTKEAFF. CDR3 DNA: TGTGCCAGCAGCCGAGGGGTCACCAAAGAAGCTTTCTTT.